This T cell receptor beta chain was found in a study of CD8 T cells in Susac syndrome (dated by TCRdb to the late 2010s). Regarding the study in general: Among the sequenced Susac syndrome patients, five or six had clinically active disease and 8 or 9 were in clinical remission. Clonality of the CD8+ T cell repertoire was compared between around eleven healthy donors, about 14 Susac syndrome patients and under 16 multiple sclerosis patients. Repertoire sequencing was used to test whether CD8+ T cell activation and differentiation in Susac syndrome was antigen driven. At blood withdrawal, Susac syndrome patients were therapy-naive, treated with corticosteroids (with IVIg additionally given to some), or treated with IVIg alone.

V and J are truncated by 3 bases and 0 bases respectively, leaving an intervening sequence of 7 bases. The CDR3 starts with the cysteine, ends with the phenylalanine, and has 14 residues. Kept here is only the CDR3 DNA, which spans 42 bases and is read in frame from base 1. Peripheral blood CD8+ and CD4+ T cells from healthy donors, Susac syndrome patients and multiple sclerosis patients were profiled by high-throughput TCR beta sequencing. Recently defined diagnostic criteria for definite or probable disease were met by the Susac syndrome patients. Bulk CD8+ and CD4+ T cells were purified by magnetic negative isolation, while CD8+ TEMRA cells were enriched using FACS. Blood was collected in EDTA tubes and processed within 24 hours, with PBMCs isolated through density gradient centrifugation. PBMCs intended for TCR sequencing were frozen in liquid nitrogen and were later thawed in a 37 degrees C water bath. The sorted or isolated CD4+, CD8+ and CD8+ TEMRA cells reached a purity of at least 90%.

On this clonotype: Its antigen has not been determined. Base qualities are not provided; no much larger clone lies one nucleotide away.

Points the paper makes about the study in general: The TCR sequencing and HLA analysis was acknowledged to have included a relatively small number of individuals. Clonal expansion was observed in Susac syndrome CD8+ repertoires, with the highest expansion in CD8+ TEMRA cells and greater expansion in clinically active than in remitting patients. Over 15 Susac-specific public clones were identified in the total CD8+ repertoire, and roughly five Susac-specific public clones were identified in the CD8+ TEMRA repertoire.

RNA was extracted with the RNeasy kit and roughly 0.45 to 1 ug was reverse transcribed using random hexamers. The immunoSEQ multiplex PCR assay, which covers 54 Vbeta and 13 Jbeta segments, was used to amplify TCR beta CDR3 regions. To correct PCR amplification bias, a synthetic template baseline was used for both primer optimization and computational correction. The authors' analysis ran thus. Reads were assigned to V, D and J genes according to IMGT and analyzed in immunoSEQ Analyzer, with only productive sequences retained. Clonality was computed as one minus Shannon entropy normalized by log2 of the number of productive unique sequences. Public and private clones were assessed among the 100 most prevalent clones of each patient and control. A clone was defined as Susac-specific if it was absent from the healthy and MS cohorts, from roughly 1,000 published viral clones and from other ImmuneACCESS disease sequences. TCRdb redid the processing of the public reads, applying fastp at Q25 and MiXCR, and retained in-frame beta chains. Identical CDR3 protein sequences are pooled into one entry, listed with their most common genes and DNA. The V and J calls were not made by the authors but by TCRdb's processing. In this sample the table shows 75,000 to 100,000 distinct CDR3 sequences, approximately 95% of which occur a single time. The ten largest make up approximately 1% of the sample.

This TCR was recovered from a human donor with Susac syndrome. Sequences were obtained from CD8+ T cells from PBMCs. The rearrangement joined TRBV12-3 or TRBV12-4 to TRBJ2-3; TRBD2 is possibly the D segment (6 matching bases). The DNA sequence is TGTGCCAGCAGTTTGGGGGGAAGCACAGATACGCAGTATTTT. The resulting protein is CASSLGGSTDTQYF.